A selection of T cell receptor beta chains follows, all from one sample in a study of shared clonotypes between healthy human individuals. Generated by immunoSEQ multiplex PCR, the TCRdb table keeps only in-frame clones and is missing some. The sample includes roughly 2,500,000 clones, approximately 94% of them seen just once. The source material was naive CD4+ T cells from PBMCs. These TCRs come from a man aged 18 to 29 in good health. Some clones in this sample may be carry-over from other donors' samples. The CDR3 runs from the conserved cysteine through the conserved F or W. A D gene is named only where the DNA matches it firmly. A row's size may be missing; if present it is once, few, many or a size class.

clone_size: -
v_call: TRBV28
j_call: TRBJ2-7
d_call: TRBD1
cdr3_nt: TGTGCCAGCCGACCGGGACAGGGGTACGAGCAGTACTTC
cdr3_aa: CASRPGQGYEQYF

clone_size: -
v_call: TRBV4-3
j_call: TRBJ1-2
d_call: TRBD1
cdr3_nt: TGCGCCAGCAGCCAAGACAGGGGGCGTAGCTACACCTTC
cdr3_aa: CASSQDRGRSYTF

clone_size: -
v_call: TRBV5-4
j_call: TRBJ1-5
d_call: -
cdr3_nt: TGTGCCAGCAGCGTCGGACAGAGTAGAGATCAGTCCCAGCATTTT
cdr3_aa: CASSVGQSRDQSQHF

clone_size: few
v_call: TRBV7-9
j_call: TRBJ1-5
d_call: -
cdr3_nt: TGTGCCAGCAGCTCGGCGGCTTATCAGCCCCAGCATTTT
cdr3_aa: CASSSAAYQPQHF

clone_size: -
v_call: TRBV5-3
j_call: TRBJ2-7
d_call: -
cdr3_nt: TGTGCCAGAAGCTTCCCTCTGGGGGGTAGGTATTCCTACGAGCAGTACTTC
cdr3_aa: CARSFPLGGRYSYEQYF

clone_size: -
v_call: TRBV5-5
j_call: TRBJ1-1
d_call: TRBD1
cdr3_nt: TGTGCCAGCAGAAAAACAGGGGTGCGAACTGAAGCTTTCTTT
cdr3_aa: CASRKTGVRTEAFF

clone_size: -
v_call: TRBV11-3
j_call: TRBJ2-2
d_call: TRBD2
cdr3_nt: TGTGCCAGCAGCTTAGAGGCGGGAGACACCGGGGAGCTGTTTTTT
cdr3_aa: CASSLEAGDTGELFF

clone_size: -
v_call: TRBV6-6
j_call: TRBJ1-1
d_call: TRBD1
cdr3_nt: TGTGCCAGCAGCCGCACGACAGGGGGCACTGAAGCTTTCTTT
cdr3_aa: CASSRTTGGTEAFF

clone_size: once
v_call: TRBV7-8
j_call: TRBJ2-3
d_call: -
cdr3_nt: TGTGCCAGCAGCTTTAGCGACAGCACAGATACGCAGTATTTT
cdr3_aa: CASSFSDSTDTQYF

clone_size: few
v_call: TRBV7-3
j_call: TRBJ2-1
d_call: TRBD2
cdr3_nt: TGTGCCAGCAGCTTGGGACTAGCGGGCAACAATGAGCAGTTCTTC
cdr3_aa: CASSLGLAGNNEQFF

clone_size: -
v_call: TRBV6-5
j_call: TRBJ2-2
d_call: -
cdr3_nt: TGTGCCAGCAGAGAAGGCACCGGGGAGCTGTTTTTT
cdr3_aa: CASREGTGELFF

clone_size: -
v_call: TRBV10-3
j_call: TRBJ2-2
d_call: TRBD2
cdr3_nt: TGTGCCACAAGGCCCTCGAGCGGGACGAACACCGGGGAGCTGTTTTTT
cdr3_aa: CATRPSSGTNTGELFF

clone_size: -
v_call: TRBV28
j_call: TRBJ1-2
d_call: -
cdr3_nt: TGTGCCAGCACTATCGGGACACTTTCTAACTATGGCTACACCTTC
cdr3_aa: CASTIGTLSNYGYTF

clone_size: -
v_call: TRBV19
j_call: TRBJ2-3
d_call: -
cdr3_nt: TGTGCCAGTAGTATCCAGACTTCTCGCACAGATACGCAGTATTTT
cdr3_aa: CASSIQTSRTDTQYF

clone_size: -
v_call: TRBV29-1
j_call: TRBJ1-2
d_call: -
cdr3_nt: TGCAGCGTGCACGGGGGAAACTATGGCTACACCTTC
cdr3_aa: CSVHGGNYGYTF

clone_size: -
v_call: TRBV11-1
j_call: TRBJ2-3
d_call: -
cdr3_nt: TGTGCCAGCAGCTTAGCGGGGCGGGCCTACACAGATACGCAGTATTTT
cdr3_aa: CASSLAGRAYTDTQYF

clone_size: -
v_call: TRBV28
j_call: TRBJ1-4
d_call: TRBD1
cdr3_nt: TGTGCCAGCAGGCAAAGACAGGGGCGCAGGGAGGAAAAACTGTTTTTT
cdr3_aa: CASRQRQGRREEKLFF